A selection of T cell receptor beta chains follows, all from one sample in a study of Ad26.COV2.S vaccination and SARS-CoV-2 variants. The protocol was immunoSEQ multiplex PCR, while the TCRdb copy is restricted to in-frame clones and leaves out a portion. The table has about 680,000 clones, roughly 90% seen once. This material consisted of peripheral blood, taken in a trial of Ad26.COV2.S vaccine versus placebo. All receptors derive from a person between 18 and 65 years old who received the Ad26.COV2.S COVID-19 vaccine or a placebo. Both conserved end residues are part of each CDR3. Each record gives: D gene, V gene, clone size, CDR3 length, J gene, CDR3 protein, CDR3 DNA. A D gene is named only where the DNA matches it firmly. Size is stated for part of the rows, as once, few or many counts, or as a class when the clone is expanded.

TRBD1	TRBV15	-	17	TRBJ2-3	CATSRDVVRGTSNTQYF	TGTGCCACCAGCAGAGATGTGGTCAGGGGGACAAGTAATACGCAGTATTTT
-	TRBV2	-	15	TRBJ2-7	CASSVLAGPTYEQYF	TGTGCCAGCAGTGTCCTTGCGGGGCCCACCTACGAGCAGTACTTC
TRBD1	TRBV5-5	-	15	TRBJ2-3	CASSFRGQGFDTQYF	TGTGCCAGCAGCTTTAGGGGACAGGGGTTCGATACGCAGTATTTT
TRBD1	TRBV10-3	once	14	TRBJ2-5	CAISSHRGGETQYF	TGTGCCATCAGTTCGCACAGGGGCGGAGAGACCCAGTACTTC
-	TRBV2	few	13	TRBJ2-2	CASRTGNTGELFF	TGTGCCAGCAGGACAGGGAACACCGGGGAGCTGTTTTTT
-	TRBV6-5	once	13	TRBJ2-5	CASSRPTTQTQYF	TGTGCCAGCAGTCGACCCACTACTCAGACCCAGTACTTC
TRBD1	TRBV7-2	-	16	TRBJ2-5	CASSLVGQGARETQYF	TGTGCCAGCAGCTTAGTAGGACAGGGGGCAAGAGAGACCCAGTACTTC
-	TRBV7-9	-	14	TRBJ1-4	CASSLDTHPEKLFF	TGTGCCAGCAGCCTCGACACCCACCCTGAAAAACTGTTTTTT
TRBD1	TRBV4-1	-	15	TRBJ1-4	CASSQVPGGLGKLFF	TGCGCCAGCAGCCAAGTCCCAGGGGGGCTGGGGAAACTGTTTTTT
-	TRBV19	-	14	TRBJ2-1	CASNMGREHNEQFF	TGTGCCAGTAACATGGGCCGGGAACACAATGAGCAGTTCTTC
TRBD2	TRBV14	-	12	TRBJ2-1	CASSQTSGKQFF	TGTGCCAGCAGCCAGACTAGCGGGAAGCAGTTCTTC
-	TRBV19	-	14	TRBJ1-5	CASSIDAGDEPQHF	TGTGCCAGTAGTATTGATGCGGGGGATGAGCCCCAGCATTTT
TRBD1	TRBV19	-	14	TRBJ1-1	CASSPQGPKTEAFF	TGTGCCAGTAGCCCACAGGGGCCGAAGACTGAAGCTTTCTTT
-	TRBV6-5	-	13	TRBJ1-1	CASTLHGGTEAFF	TGTGCCAGCACCTTACACGGGGGCACTGAAGCTTTCTTT
-	TRBV20-1	-	11	TRBJ1-1	CSAHPGSSAFF	TGCAGTGCCCACCCGGGGTCGAGCGCTTTCTTT
-	TRBV5-1	once	11	TRBJ1-1	CASSLGTEAFF	TGCGCCAGCAGCTTGGGTACTGAAGCTTTCTTT
-	TRBV19	-	13	TRBJ2-7	CASSIRDPYEQYF	TGTGCCAGTAGTATCAGGGACCCCTACGAGCAGTACTTC
-	TRBV2	once	15	TRBJ1-6	CASSVRSGNNSPLHF	TGTGCCAGCAGTGTCAGGTCGGGGAATAATTCACCCCTCCACTTT
TRBD2	TRBV7-9	once	15	TRBJ2-5	CASSLRGGTMETQYF	TGTGCCAGCAGCTTAAGGGGAGGGACCATGGAGACCCAGTACTTC
TRBD1	TRBV7-2	-	13	TRBJ2-1	CASTIQGYNEQFF	TGTGCCAGCACCATACAGGGGTACAATGAGCAGTTCTTC
-	TRBV19	-	18	TRBJ1-2	CASSIRPGGGGANYGYTF	TGTGCCAGTAGTATAAGGCCGGGCGGAGGGGGAGCTAACTATGGCTACACCTTC
-	TRBV13	-	13	TRBJ2-2	CASSDLGTGELFF	TGTGCCAGCAGCGACCTAGGCACCGGGGAGCTGTTTTTT
-	TRBV10-3	-	14	TRBJ2-7	CATQLGTDSYEQYF	TGTGCCACCCAGTTGGGGACTGACTCCTACGAGCAGTACTTC
-	TRBV24-1	few	14	TRBJ1-5	CATSETGNGQPQHF	TGTGCCACCAGTGAGACAGGTAATGGTCAGCCCCAGCATTTT
-	TRBV7-8	-	13	TRBJ2-1	CASSLVPANEQFF	TGTGCCAGCAGCTTAGTCCCCGCAAATGAGCAGTTCTTC
-	TRBV6-5	-	13	TRBJ2-7	CASSYRGKYEQYF	TGTGCCAGCAGTTACAGGGGGAAATACGAGCAGTACTTC
-	TRBV10-3	-	16	TRBJ2-3	CAISVSGAGSTDTQYF	TGTGCCATCAGTGTTTCGGGGGCAGGGAGCACAGATACGCAGTATTTT
-	TRBV2	-	13	TRBJ2-1	CASSTVPYNEQFF	TGTGCCAGCTCTACGGTCCCGTACAATGAGCAGTTCTTC
-	TRBV14	-	13	TRBJ2-1	CASSQVLRGEQFF	TGTGCCAGCAGCCAAGTGCTTCGGGGAGAGCAGTTCTTC
-	TRBV7-6	-	13	TRBJ1-6	CASSLARLGSLHF	TGTGCCAGCAGCTTAGCCAGACTCGGCTCCCTCCACTTT
TRBD1	TRBV5-6	-	15	TRBJ1-3	CASSYRDRAGNTIYF	TGTGCCAGCAGTTACCGTGACAGGGCTGGAAACACCATATATTTT
TRBD2	TRBV2	-	14	TRBJ2-7	CASRKRGGPYEQYF	TGTGCCAGCAGAAAGCGGGGGGGTCCCTACGAGCAGTACTTC
-	TRBV4-3	once	16	TRBJ1-6	CASSQKTSSYNSPLHF	TGCGCCAGCAGCCAGAAGACGAGCTCCTATAATTCACCCCTCCACTTT
-	TRBV10-3	once	15	TRBJ2-1	CAISGVVSGRNEQFF	TGTGCCATCAGTGGGGTCGTTTCAGGGCGCAATGAGCAGTTCTTC
-	TRBV10-3	few	14	TRBJ2-5	CAISESTQGETQYF	TGTGCCATCAGTGAGTCGACCCAGGGGGAGACCCAGTACTTC
TRBD1	TRBV6-2/TRBV6-3	-	15	TRBJ1-2	CASSYPAQGDYGYTF	TGTGCCAGCAGTTACCCCGCGCAGGGGGACTATGGCTACACCTTC
-	TRBV3-1/TRBV3-2	-	11	TRBJ2-5	CASSRTETQYF	TGTGCCAGCTCGAGGACGGAGACCCAGTACTTC
-	TRBV25-1	-	14	TRBJ2-1	CASSEQGDNNEQFF	TGTGCCAGCAGTGAGCAGGGCGATAACAATGAGCAGTTCTTC
-	TRBV2	once	11	TRBJ1-1	CARNRDTEAFF	TGTGCCCGGAATAGGGACACTGAAGCTTTCTTT
TRBD2	TRBV6-6	-	16	TRBJ2-4	CASSQGLAGVKNIQYF	TGTGCCAGCAGCCAGGGACTAGCGGGAGTCAAAAACATTCAGTACTTC
TRBD1	TRBV30	once	15	TRBJ2-5	CAWSDGQGPQETQYF	TGTGCCTGGAGTGACGGACAGGGCCCCCAAGAGACCCAGTACTTC
TRBD2	TRBV7-2	-	15	TRBJ2-3	CASSAAGFSTDTQYF	TGTGCCAGCAGTGCAGCGGGGTTTAGCACAGATACGCAGTATTTT
-	TRBV29-1	few	11	TRBJ2-7	CSVVGSYEQYF	TGCAGCGTCGTGGGATCCTACGAGCAGTACTTC
-	TRBV19	-	12	TRBJ1-1	CASSPLNTEAFF	TGTGCCAGTAGTCCTTTGAACACTGAAGCTTTCTTT
TRBD1	TRBV2	-	13	TRBJ1-1	CASSGQGRTEAFF	TGTGCCAGCAGTGGACAGGGTAGAACTGAAGCTTTCTTT
-	TRBV24-1	once	17	TRBJ2-1	CATSGTLTGQFTRQQFF	TGTGCCACCAGTGGCACCCTGACCGGACAGTTTACACGCCAGCAGTTCTTC
TRBD2	TRBV19	-	15	TRBJ2-1	CASSVAGGRYNEQFF	TGTGCCAGTAGTGTAGCGGGAGGTCGCTACAATGAGCAGTTCTTC
TRBD2	TRBV24-1	few	15	TRBJ2-7	CATSDSGLATDEQYF	TGTGCCACCAGTGATTCGGGACTAGCGACCGACGAGCAGTACTTC
-	TRBV4-2	once	15	TRBJ2-6	CASSQDRGGANVLTF	TGTGCCAGCAGCCAAGACCGGGGTGGGGCCAACGTCCTGACTTTC
-	TRBV3-1/TRBV3-2	-	13	TRBJ2-7	CASSPGVASEQYF	TGTGCCAGCAGCCCAGGGGTGGCGAGCGAGCAGTACTTC
-	TRBV27	-	15	TRBJ2-1	CASNNGLSSYNEQFF	TGTGCCAGCAACAATGGACTGAGCTCCTACAATGAGCAGTTCTTC
-	TRBV7-9	-	15	TRBJ2-1	CASSLFPAVTREQFF	TGTGCCAGCAGCTTATTTCCAGCGGTTACTCGTGAGCAGTTCTTC
TRBD2	TRBV10-3	-	15	TRBJ2-7	CAISERSGSSYEQYF	TGTGCCATCAGTGAAAGGAGCGGGAGCTCCTACGAGCAGTACTTC
TRBD2	TRBV12-5	once	14	TRBJ2-1	CASTRGGTYNEQFF	TGTGCTAGTACCCGGGGGGGCACCTACAATGAGCAGTTCTTC
-	TRBV19	-	18	TRBJ2-7	CASSIEGPSGTGMIEQYF	TGTGCCAGTAGTATAGAAGGACCAAGCGGGACAGGTATGATTGAGCAGTACTTC
TRBD1	TRBV24-1	-	13	TRBJ2-3	CATGTGGTDTQYF	TGTGCCACCGGGACAGGGGGCACAGATACGCAGTATTTT
TRBD1	TRBV7-2	-	15	TRBJ1-6	CASSSRDRAYSPLHF	TGTGCCAGCAGCTCCCGGGACAGGGCTTATTCACCCCTCCACTTT
-	TRBV27	-	16	TRBJ1-5	CASSPSVGSWNQPQHF	TGTGCCAGCAGTCCCTCAGTGGGAAGTTGGAATCAGCCCCAGCATTTT
-	TRBV7-2	-	16	TRBJ1-4	CASSWRGIATNEKLFF	TGTGCCAGCAGCTGGCGGGGTATTGCAACTAATGAAAAACTGTTTTTT